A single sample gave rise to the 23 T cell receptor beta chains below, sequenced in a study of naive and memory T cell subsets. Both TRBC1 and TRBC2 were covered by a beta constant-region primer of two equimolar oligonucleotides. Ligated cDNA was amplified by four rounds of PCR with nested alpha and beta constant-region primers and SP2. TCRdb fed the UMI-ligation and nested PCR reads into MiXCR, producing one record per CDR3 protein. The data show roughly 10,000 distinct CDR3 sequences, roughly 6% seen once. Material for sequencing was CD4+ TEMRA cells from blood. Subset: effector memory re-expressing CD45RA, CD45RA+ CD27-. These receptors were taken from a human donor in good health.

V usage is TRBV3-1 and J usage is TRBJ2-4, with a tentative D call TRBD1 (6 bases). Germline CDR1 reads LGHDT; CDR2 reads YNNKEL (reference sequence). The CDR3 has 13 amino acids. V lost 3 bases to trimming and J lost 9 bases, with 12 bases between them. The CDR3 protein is CASSQRQAGIQYF. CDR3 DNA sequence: TGTGCCAGCAGCCAGCGACAGGCAGGCATTCAGTACTTC.

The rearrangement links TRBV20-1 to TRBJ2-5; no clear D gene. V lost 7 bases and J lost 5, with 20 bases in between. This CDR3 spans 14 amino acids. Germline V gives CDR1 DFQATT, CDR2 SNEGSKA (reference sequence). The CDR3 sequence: CSVLIAVDYETQYF. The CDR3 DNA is TGCAGTGTATTAATTGCGGTTGATTACGAGACCCAGTACTTC.

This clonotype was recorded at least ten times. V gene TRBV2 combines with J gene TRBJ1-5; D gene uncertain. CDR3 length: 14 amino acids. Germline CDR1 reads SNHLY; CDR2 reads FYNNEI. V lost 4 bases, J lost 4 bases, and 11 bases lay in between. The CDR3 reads CASSAGNQNQPQHF. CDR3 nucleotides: TGTGCCAGCAGTGCGGGGAATCAAAATCAGCCCCAGCATTTT. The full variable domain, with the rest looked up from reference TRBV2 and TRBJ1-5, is EPEVTQTPSHQVTQMGQEVILRCVPISNHLYFYWYRQILGQKVEFLVSFYNNEISEKSEIFDDQFSVERPDGSNFTLKIRSTKLEDSAMYFCASSAGNQNQPQHFGDGTRLSIL.

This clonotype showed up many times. CDR3 nucleotide sequence: TGTGCCAGCTCACCACTCAGGGGTCGAGAATTTAGCAATCAGCCCCAGCATTTT. Its translation is CASSPLRGREFSNQPQHF. The chain has TRBV18 and TRBJ1-5, with D perhaps matching TRBD1 (6 bases). V shed 1 base and J shed 0 bases, with 16 bases lying between them. The CDR3 consists of 18 residues. Germline CDR1 KGHSH, CDR2 LQKENI.

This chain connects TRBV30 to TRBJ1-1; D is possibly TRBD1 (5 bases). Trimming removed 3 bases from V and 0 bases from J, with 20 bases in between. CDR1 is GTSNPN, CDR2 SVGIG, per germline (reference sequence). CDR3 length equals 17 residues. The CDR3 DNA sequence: TGTGCCTGGAGAAGTCCACGGACAACCCGTATGAACACTGAAGCTTTCTTT. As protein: CAWRSPRTTRMNTEAFF.

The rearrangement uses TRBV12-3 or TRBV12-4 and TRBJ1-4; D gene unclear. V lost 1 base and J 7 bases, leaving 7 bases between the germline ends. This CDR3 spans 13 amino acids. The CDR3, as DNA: TGTGCCAGCAGTTTAGTACCGTCTGAAAAACTGTTTTTT. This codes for CASSLVPSEKLFF.

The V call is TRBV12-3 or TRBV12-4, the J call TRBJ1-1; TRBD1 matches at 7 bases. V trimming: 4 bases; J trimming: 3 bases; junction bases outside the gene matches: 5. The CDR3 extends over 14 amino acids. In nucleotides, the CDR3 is TGTGCCAGCAGTTCAGGACAGGCGCACACTGAAGCTTTCTTT. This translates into CASSSGQAHTEAFF.

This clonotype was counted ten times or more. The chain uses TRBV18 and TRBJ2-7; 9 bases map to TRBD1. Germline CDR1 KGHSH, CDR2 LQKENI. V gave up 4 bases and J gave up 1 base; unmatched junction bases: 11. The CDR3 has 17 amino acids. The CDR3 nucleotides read TGTGCCAGCTCACTAAACCTGGGACAGGGCACGTCCTACGAGCAGTACTTC. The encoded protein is CASSLNLGQGTSYEQYF. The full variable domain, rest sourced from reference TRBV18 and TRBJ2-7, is NAGVMQNPRHLVRRRGQEARLRCSPMKGHSHVYWYRQLPEEGLKFMVYLQKENIIDESGMPKERFSAEFPKEGPSILRIQQVVRGDSAAYFCASSLNLGQGTSYEQYFGPGTRLTVT.

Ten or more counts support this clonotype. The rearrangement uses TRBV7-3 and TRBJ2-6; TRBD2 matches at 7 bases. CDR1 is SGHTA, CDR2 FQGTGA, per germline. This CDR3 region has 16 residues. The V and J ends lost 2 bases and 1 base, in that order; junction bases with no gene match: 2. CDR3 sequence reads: CASSLRGESGANVLTF. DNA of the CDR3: TGTGCCAGCAGCTTACGGGGGGAGTCTGGGGCCAACGTCCTGACTTTC.

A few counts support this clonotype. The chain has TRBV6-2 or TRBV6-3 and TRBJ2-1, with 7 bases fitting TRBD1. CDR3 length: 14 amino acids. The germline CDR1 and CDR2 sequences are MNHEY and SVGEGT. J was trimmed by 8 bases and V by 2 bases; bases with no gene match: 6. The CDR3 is CASSYGRQGHEQFF. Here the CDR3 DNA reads TGTGCCAGCAGTTACGGGAGACAGGGACATGAGCAGTTCTTC.

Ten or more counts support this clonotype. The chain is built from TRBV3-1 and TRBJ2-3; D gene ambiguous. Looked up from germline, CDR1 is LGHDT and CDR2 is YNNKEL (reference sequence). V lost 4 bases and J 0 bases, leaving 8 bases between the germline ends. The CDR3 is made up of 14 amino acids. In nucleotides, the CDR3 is TGTGCCAGCAGCCTGAGGTCTAGCACAGATACGCAGTATTTT. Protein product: CASSLRSSTDTQYF.

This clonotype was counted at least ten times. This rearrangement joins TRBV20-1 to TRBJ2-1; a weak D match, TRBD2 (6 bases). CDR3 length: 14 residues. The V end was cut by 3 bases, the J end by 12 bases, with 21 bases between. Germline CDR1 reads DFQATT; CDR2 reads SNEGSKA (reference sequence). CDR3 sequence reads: CSARPGTSAIGQFF. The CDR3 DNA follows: TGCAGTGCTAGGCCTGGGACTTCGGCGATTGGGCAGTTCTTC.

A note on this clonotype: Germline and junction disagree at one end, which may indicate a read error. The CDR3 region has the DNA TGTGCCAGCAGGGAAGACACCAGTCGGGACTATGGCTACACCTTC. It translates to CASREDTSRDYGYTF. The chain couples TRBV2 to TRBJ1-2; D remains ambiguous. CDR1 and CDR2 (germline): SNHLY, FYNNEI. This CDR3 has 15 residues.

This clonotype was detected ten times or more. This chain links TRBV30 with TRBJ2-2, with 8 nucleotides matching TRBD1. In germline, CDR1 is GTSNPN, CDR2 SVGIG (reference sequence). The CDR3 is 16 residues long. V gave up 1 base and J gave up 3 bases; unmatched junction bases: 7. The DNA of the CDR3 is TGTGCCTGGAGTGCCCCGGACAGGGAGGACACCGGGGAGCTGTTTTTT. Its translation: CAWSAPDREDTGELFF.

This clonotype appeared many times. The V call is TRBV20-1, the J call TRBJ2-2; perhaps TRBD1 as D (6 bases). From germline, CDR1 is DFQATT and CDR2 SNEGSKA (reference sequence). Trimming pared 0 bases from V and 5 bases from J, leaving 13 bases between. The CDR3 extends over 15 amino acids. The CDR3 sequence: CSARDLQGLTGELFF. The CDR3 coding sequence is TGCAGTGCTAGAGATTTACAGGGTCTGACCGGGGAGCTGTTTTTT.

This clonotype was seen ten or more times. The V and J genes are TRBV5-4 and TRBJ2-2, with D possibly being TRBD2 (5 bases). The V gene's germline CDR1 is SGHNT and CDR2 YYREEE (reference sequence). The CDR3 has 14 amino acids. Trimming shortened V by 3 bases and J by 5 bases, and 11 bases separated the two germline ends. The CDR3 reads CASSSGMRTGELFF. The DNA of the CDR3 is TGTGCCAGCAGCTCCGGGATGAGAACCGGGGAGCTGTTTTTT. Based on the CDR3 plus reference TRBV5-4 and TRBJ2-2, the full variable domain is ETGVTQSPTHLIKTRGQQVTLRCSSQSGHNTVSWYQQALGQGPQFIFQYYREEENGRGNFPPRFSGLQFPNYSSELNVNALELDDSALYLCASSSGMRTGELFFGEGSRLTVL.

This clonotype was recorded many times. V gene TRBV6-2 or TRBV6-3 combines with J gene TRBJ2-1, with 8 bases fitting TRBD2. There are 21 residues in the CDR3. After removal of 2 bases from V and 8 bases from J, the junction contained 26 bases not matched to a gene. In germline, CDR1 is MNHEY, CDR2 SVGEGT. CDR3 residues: CASSYDAAGGSFKALRDEQFF. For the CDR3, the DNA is TGTGCCAGCAGTTACGACGCCGCGGGGGGCTCATTTAAGGCTTTAAGGGATGAGCAGTTCTTC.

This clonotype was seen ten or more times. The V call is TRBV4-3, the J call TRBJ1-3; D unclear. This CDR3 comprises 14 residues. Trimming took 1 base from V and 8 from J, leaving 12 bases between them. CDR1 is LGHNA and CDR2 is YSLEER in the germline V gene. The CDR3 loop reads CASSQVIFVDTIYF. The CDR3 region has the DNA TGCGCCAGCAGCCAAGTCATTTTTGTGGACACCATATATTTT.

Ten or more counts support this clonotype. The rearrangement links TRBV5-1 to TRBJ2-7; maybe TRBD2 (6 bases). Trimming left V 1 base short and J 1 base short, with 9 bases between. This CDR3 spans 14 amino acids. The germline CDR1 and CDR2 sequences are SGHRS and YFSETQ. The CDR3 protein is CASSLLEGSYEQYF. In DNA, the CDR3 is TGCGCCAGCAGCTTGTTGGAGGGGTCCTACGAGCAGTACTTC.

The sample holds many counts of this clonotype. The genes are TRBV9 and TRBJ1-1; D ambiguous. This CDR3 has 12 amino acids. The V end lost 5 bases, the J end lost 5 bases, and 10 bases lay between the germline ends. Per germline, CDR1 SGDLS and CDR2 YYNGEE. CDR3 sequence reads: CASRVTMTEAFF. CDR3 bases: TGTGCCAGCAGGGTCACTATGACTGAAGCTTTCTTT.

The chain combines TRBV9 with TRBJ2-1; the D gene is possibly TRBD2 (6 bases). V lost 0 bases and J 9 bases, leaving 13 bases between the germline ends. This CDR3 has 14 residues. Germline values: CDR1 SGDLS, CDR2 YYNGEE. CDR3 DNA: TGTGCCAGCAGCGTAGCGGGAGAACTCGGTGAGCAGTTCTTC. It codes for CASSVAGELGEQFF.

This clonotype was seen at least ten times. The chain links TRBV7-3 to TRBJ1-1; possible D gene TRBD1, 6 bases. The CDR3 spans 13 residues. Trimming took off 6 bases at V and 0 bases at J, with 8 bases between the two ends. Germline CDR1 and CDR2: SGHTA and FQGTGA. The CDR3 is CASRSGVNTEAFF. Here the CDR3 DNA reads TGTGCCAGCAGGTCAGGGGTGAACACTGAAGCTTTCTTT.

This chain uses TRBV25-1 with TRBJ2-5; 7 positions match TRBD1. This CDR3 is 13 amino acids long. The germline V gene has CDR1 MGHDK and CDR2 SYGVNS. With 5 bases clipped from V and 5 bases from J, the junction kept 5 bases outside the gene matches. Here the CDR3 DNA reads TGTGCCAGCAGTCCACAGGGGAAGGAGACCCAGTACTTC. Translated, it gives CASSPQGKETQYF.